Below, one T cell receptor beta chain is given with its context. The sample belongs to a study of blood T cell repertoires in COVID-19. The CDR3 loop spans 14 amino acids. Germline CDR1 reads SGHDT; CDR2 reads YYEEEE. Trimming removed 4 bases at V and 9 bases at J, with 14 bases between. In the original analysis: Reference gene primers were amplified, and this amplification served to estimate nucleated cell counts. Profiling relied on immunoSEQ multiplex PCR, and the TCRdb table lists in-frame clones only, not all of them. V, J and clone size are those of that table, while D and trimming were read from the DNA. This table holds 140,000 or so clones, about 85% found once.

The TCR originated in a human donor with acute or convalescent COVID-19. The donor label of this sample is uncertain. The chain combines TRBV5-6 with TRBJ1-6, with D uncertain. Sequenced: peripheral blood. CDR3 in DNA: TGTGCCAGCAGCCATAGGCAAAGCGGTTCACCCCTCCACTTT. This encodes CASSHRQSGSPLHF.